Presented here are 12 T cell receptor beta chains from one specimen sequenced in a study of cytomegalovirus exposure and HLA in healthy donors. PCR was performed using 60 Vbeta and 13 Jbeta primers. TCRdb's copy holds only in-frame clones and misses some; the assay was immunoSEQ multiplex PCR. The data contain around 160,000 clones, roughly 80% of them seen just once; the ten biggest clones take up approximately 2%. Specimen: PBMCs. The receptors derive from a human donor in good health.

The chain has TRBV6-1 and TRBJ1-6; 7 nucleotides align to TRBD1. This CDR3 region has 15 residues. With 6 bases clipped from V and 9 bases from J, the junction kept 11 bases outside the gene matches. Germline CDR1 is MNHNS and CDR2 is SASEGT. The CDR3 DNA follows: TGTGCCAGCAGCCGGGACAGCGGTTCCCCTTCACCCCTCCACTTT. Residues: CASSRDSGSPSPLHF.

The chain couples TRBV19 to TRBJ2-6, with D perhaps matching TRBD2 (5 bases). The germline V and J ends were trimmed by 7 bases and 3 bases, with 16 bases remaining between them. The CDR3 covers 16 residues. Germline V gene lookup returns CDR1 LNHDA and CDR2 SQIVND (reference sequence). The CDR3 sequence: CASTGLLGNGANVLTF. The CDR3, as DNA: TGTGCCAGTACCGGACTGCTGGGGAATGGGGCCAACGTCCTGACTTTC.

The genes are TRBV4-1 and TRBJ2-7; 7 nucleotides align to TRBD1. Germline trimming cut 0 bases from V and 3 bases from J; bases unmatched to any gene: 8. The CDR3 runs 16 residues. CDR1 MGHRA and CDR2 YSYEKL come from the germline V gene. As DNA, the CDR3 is TGCGCCAGCAGCCAAGAAAAGCGACAGGGAGTCTACGAGCAGTACTTC. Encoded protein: CASSQEKRQGVYEQYF.

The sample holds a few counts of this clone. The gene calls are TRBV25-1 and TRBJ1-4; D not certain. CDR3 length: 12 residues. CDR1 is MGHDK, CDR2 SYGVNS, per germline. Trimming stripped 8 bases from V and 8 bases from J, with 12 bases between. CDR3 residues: CASRGDVEKLFF. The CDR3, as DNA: TGTGCCAGCCGAGGAGATGTGGAAAAACTGTTTTTT.

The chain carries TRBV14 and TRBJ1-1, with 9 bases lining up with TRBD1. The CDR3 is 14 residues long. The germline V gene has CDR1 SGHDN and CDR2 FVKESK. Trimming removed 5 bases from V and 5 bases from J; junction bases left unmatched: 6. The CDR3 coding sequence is TGTGCCAGCAGCTCGGACAGGGGTTTGACTGAAGCTTTCTTT. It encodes CASSSDRGLTEAFF.

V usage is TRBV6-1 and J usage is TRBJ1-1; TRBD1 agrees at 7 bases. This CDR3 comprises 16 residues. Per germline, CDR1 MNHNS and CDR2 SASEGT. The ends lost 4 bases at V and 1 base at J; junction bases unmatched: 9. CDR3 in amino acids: CASSGTGTARNTEAFF. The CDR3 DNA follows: TGTGCCAGCAGTGGAACCGGGACAGCTAGGAACACTGAAGCTTTCTTT.

The DNA for the CDR3 is TGCAGCGTTTTAGGGGAGAACACCGGGGAGCTGTTTTTT. Its protein product is CSVLGENTGELFF. The chain has TRBV29-1 and TRBJ2-2; TRBD1 is a possible D gene (5 bases). Deletions cut 5 bases from V and 1 base from J, with 8 bases between. The germline CDR1 and CDR2 sequences are SQVTM and ANQGSEA. This CDR3 is built from 13 residues.

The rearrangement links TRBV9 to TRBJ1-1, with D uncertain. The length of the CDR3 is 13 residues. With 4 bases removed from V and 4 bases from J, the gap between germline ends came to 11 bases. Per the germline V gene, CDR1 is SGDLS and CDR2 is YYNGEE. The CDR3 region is CASSPRVGTEAFF. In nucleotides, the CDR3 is TGTGCCAGCAGCCCCCGCGTCGGCACTGAAGCTTTCTTT.

CDR3 protein: CASSLRTSAETQYF. CDR3 bases: TGCGCCAGCAGCTTGCGGACTAGCGCGGAGACCCAGTACTTC. The rearrangement uses TRBV5-1 and TRBJ2-5; 9 bases are shared with TRBD2. J lost 5 bases, V lost 1 base, and 3 bases had no gene match. Germline loops: CDR1 SGHRS, CDR2 YFSETQ. There are 14 residues in the CDR3.

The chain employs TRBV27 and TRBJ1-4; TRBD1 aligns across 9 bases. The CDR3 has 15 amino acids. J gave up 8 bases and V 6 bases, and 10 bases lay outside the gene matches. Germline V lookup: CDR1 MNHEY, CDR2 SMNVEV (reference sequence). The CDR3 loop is CASSPWDRAKEKLFF. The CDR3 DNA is TGTGCCAGCAGCCCCTGGGACAGGGCAAAGGAAAAACTGTTTTTT.

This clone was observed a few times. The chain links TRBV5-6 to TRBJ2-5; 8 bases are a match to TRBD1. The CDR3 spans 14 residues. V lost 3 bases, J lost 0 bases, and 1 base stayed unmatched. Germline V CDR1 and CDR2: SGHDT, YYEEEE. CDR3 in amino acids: CASSWTGYQETQYF. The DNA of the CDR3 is TGTGCCAGCAGCTGGACAGGGTACCAAGAGACCCAGTACTTC.

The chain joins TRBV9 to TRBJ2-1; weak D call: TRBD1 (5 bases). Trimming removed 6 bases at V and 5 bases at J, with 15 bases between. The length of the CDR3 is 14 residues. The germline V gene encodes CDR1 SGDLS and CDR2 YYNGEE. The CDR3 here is CASTPGWFDNEQFF. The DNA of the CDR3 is TGTGCCAGCACACCAGGGTGGTTCGACAATGAGCAGTTCTTC.